This TCR beta chain was sequenced in a study of graft-versus-host responses after intestinal transplantation. Study details: Every recipient had anti-thymocyte globulin induction and two to four years of tacrolimus plus steroids.

Plated together were some 200,000 CFSE-labeled responder cells and some 200,000 irradiated, violet-dye-labeled stimulator cells. After the reaction, the investigators sorted the proliferating CFSE-low CD3+CD4+ and CD3+CD8+ responders. The table came from immunoSEQ multiplex PCR; TCRdb's copy has only in-frame clones and leaves some out. The sample consists of approximately 21,000 clones, about 45% of them appearing once. Points from the study as a whole: Early after transplant, HvG declines were associated with peak levels of circulating GvH clones. Those patients showing graft-donor T cell macrochimerism displayed high graft-versus-host to host-versus-graft clonal ratios in allografts.

The V end was cut by 5 bases, the J end by 5 bases, with 7 bases between. The germline V gene encodes CDR1 SGDLS and CDR2 YYNGEE. The CDR3 contains 11 residues. The chain carries TRBV9 and TRBJ1-2; D is undetermined. Sequencing was performed on alloreactive CD8+ T cells from a mixed lymphocyte reaction culture, taken before transplantation. Subset described: CFSE-low proliferating T cells sorted from approximately 6-day pre-transplant mixed lymphocyte reaction (GvH or HvG direction). This receptor was identified in a human patient who was an organ donor for intestinal transplantation. This chain's CDR3 is CASSEVYGYTF. CDR3 coding DNA: TGTGCCAGCAGTGAAGTATATGGCTACACCTTC.